This is a list of T cell receptor beta chains from one sample in a study of blood T cells in healthy people across ages. TCRdb processed the 5' RACE reads anew with MiXCR; each CDR3 protein has one entry. The sample includes roughly 1,800,000 distinct CDR3 sequences, around 48% of them seen just once. Sequenced: blood. The receptor set was obtained from a woman in her thirties or forties in good health. The CDR3 runs from the conserved cysteine through the conserved F or W. A D gene is named only where the DNA matches it firmly. For some rows the clone size is stated as once, few or many, or as a class when expanded; others skip it.

abundance	v_gene	j_gene	d_gene	CDR3nt	CDR3aa
NA	TRBV7-2	TRBJ2-3	NA	TGTGCCAGCAGCTACCGGGGGGAGGGGGCGCAAACAGATACGCAGTATTTT	CASSYRGEGAQTDTQYF
NA	TRBV6-6	TRBJ1-1	NA	TGTGCCAGCAGTTACTCGGCCAGCATGAACACTGAAGCTTTCTTT	CASSYSASMNTEAFF
NA	TRBV28	TRBJ2-3	NA	TGTGCCAGCAGTCCCCGGGAGCAATCCGGCACAGATACGCAGTATTTT	CASSPREQSGTDTQYF
NA	TRBV11-2	TRBJ1-1	TRBD1	TGTGCCAGCAGCTTACGAGGGGGCGGGGTACAGGACACTGAAGCTTTCTTT	CASSLRGGGVQDTEAFF
NA	TRBV12-3/TRBV12-4	TRBJ2-1	TRBD2	TGTGCCACCATGGGTAGCGGGGGGCCCAATGAGCAGTTCTTC	CATMGSGGPNEQFF
once	TRBV20-1	TRBJ2-1	TRBD2	TGCAGTGCTAGAGTAAGTCTAGCGGGATACAATGAGCAGTTCTTC	CSARVSLAGYNEQFF
few	TRBV4-3	TRBJ2-1	TRBD2	TGCGCCAGCAGCCAAGACGTCCAGCGGGGGAGGGGGAATGAGCAGTTCTTC	CASSQDVQRGRGNEQFF
few	TRBV5-1	TRBJ1-2	TRBD1	TGCGCCAGCAGTTACGAGGGGGCGCAGAACTATGGCTACACCTTC	CASSYEGAQNYGYTF
NA	TRBV2	TRBJ1-5	NA	TGTGCCAGCAGTGAAAGATCTACCTACGATCAGCCCCAGCATTTT	CASSERSTYDQPQHF
NA	TRBV5-1	TRBJ1-5	NA	TGCGCCAGCAGCTCCCGGGACGCGAAGAAATGGCCCCAGCATTTT	CASSSRDAKKWPQHF
once	TRBV18	TRBJ2-5	TRBD1	TGTGCCAGCTCATCCGGACAGGGCTTTAAACAAGAGACCCAGTACTTC	CASSSGQGFKQETQYF
few	TRBV7-2	TRBJ1-1	NA	TGTGCCAGCAGCCGACAGGATTACACTGAAGCTTTCTTT	CASSRQDYTEAFF
NA	TRBV6-4	TRBJ2-3	TRBD2	TGTGCCAGCAGTGACTCGGGGGGGTCCCACACAGATACGCAGTATTTT	CASSDSGGSHTDTQYF
NA	TRBV3-1	TRBJ1-6	NA	TGTGCCAGCAGCCCCCTGGCGATGCGTCCCCTCCACTTT	CASSPLAMRPLHF
NA	TRBV28	TRBJ1-6	TRBD1	TGTGCCAGTCGACAGGGCTCCTATAATTCACCCCTCCACTTT	CASRQGSYNSPLHF
NA	TRBV7-9	TRBJ2-3	TRBD2	TGTGCCAGCAGTTCTCCGGGACTAGCGGGGGGGAGCACAGATACGCTGTATTTT	CASSSPGLAGGSTDTLYF
NA	TRBV4-3	TRBJ2-1	TRBD1	TGCGCCAGCAGCCGGGAACAGGGGATCACCTACAATGAGCAGTTCTTC	CASSREQGITYNEQFF
NA	TRBV20-1	TRBJ2-3	NA	TGCAGTGCTCCAACCCGAAATCGCCTGGCGGATACGCAGTATTTT	CSAPTRNRLADTQYF
NA	TRBV11-2	TRBJ1-4	TRBD1	TGTGCCAGCAGCTCTTTGACAGGGCTGGTTGAAAAACTGTTTTTT	CASSSLTGLVEKLFF
NA	TRBV5-1	TRBJ1-1	NA	TGCGCCAGCAGCTCACAGGGCTCGAACACTGAAGCTTTCTTT	CASSSQGSNTEAFF
NA	TRBV10-2	TRBJ2-3	NA	TGCGCCAGCAGTGAGTGGGGCGGGGGCACAGATACGCAGTATTTT	CASSEWGGGTDTQYF
few	TRBV7-9	TRBJ2-4	TRBD1	TGTGCCAGCAGCTCCCAGGCTCGGGACAGAAACATTCAGTACTTC	CASSSQARDRNIQYF
few	TRBV12-3/TRBV12-4	TRBJ1-2	NA	TGTGCCAGCAGACCAGGGACGGTGGGATTCTATGGCTACACCTTC	CASRPGTVGFYGYTF
NA	TRBV18	TRBJ2-1	TRBD2	TGTGCCAGCTCACCACCGGCTAGCGGGGGGCCTAATGAGCAGTTCTTC	CASSPPASGGPNEQFF
few	TRBV7-3	TRBJ2-3	NA	TGTGCCAGCAGCGCCCATACAGGGAGTAGCACAGATACGCAGTATTTT	CASSAHTGSSTDTQYF
NA	TRBV12-3/TRBV12-4	TRBJ2-5	NA	TGTGCCAGCAGTACTCCCGGGACGGAAATTGGAGAGACCCAGTACTTC	CASSTPGTEIGETQYF
NA	TRBV19	TRBJ1-2	NA	TGTGCCAGTACCCCGGGGACCGCTAACTATGGCTACACCTTC	CASTPGTANYGYTF
NA	TRBV7-2	TRBJ2-3	TRBD1	TGTGCCAGCAGCTCAACAGGGGGCAGGACGCAGTATTTT	CASSSTGGRTQYF
NA	TRBV28	TRBJ1-4	NA	TGTGCCAGCAAATTTAGGGGAACGTATAAGGGTGAAAAACTGTTTTTT	CASKFRGTYKGEKLFF
NA	TRBV2	TRBJ2-5	TRBD2	TGTGCCAGCAGGTTCGGTCAGCGGGGGGCCGGGGAGCAGTACTTC	CASRFGQRGAGEQYF
NA	TRBV29-1	TRBJ2-3	NA	TGCAGCGTTGTCTGGGGGGCCGGAGATACGCAGTATTTT	CSVVWGAGDTQYF
NA	TRBV10-3	TRBJ2-5	NA	TGTGCCATCGCACAGAGGGTGGCGGGATGGGAGACCCAGTACTTC	CAIAQRVAGWETQYF
few	TRBV6-1	TRBJ2-5	NA	TGTGCCAGCAGCACAATCGACCCAGAGACCCAGTACTTC	CASSTIDPETQYF
NA	TRBV20-1	TRBJ1-2	NA	TGCAGTGCTAGAACACAGCCTAACTATGGCTACACCTTC	CSARTQPNYGYTF
NA	TRBV6-6	TRBJ2-1	TRBD1	TGTGCCAGCATCCCGGGTGGCAGGGGGTCCTACAATGAGCAGTTCTTC	CASIPGGRGSYNEQFF
NA	TRBV6-5	TRBJ2-3	NA	TGTGCCAGCAGTTACAGGCCCGCCAGCACAGATACGCAGTATTTT	CASSYRPASTDTQYF
few	TRBV20-1	TRBJ1-2	TRBD1	TGCAGTGCTAGTCCTGAGAAGGCCGGACAGGGGCGAGCTAACTATGGCTACACCTTC	CSASPEKAGQGRANYGYTF
NA	TRBV20-1	TRBJ2-3	NA	TGCAGTGCCGTAGGCGTAGATACGCAGTATTTT	CSAVGVDTQYF
NA	TRBV24-1	TRBJ2-3	TRBD2	TGTGCCACCAGTGTTGAGCCGGCGGGGGTCACAGATACGCAGTATTTT	CATSVEPAGVTDTQYF
NA	TRBV28	TRBJ2-1	TRBD2	TGTGCCAGCAGTTCATCCAGCGGGGGGCGTTACAATGAGCAGTTCTTC	CASSSSSGGRYNEQFF
once	TRBV7-6	TRBJ1-5	NA	TGTGCCAGCAGCGGATCCTTGGGGCAGCCCCAGCATTTT	CASSGSLGQPQHF
NA	TRBV4-3	TRBJ2-1	NA	TGCGCCAGCAGCCAAGAGGCCCAAGTTGGGGATGAGCAGTTCTTC	CASSQEAQVGDEQFF
few	TRBV20-1	TRBJ1-5	NA	TGCAGTGCTAGAAGACAGGACAATCAGCCCCAGCATTTT	CSARRQDNQPQHF
NA	TRBV6-5	TRBJ2-5	NA	TGTGCCAGCCAGGACAGACAAGAGACCCAGTACTTC	CASQDRQETQYF
once	TRBV27	TRBJ2-1	TRBD1	TGTGCCAGCAGAGGGGACAGGGGGCGCTCATTTAGCTCCTACAATGAGCAGTTCTTC	CASRGDRGRSFSSYNEQFF
NA	TRBV20-1	TRBJ1-5	TRBD1	TGCAGTGCTAGAGTTGCAGGGGGCGTGGAGCAGCCCCAGCATTTT	CSARVAGGVEQPQHF
few	TRBV4-1	TRBJ2-7	NA	TGCGCCAGCAGCCAAGTACAGGTCTCCTACGAGCAGTACTTC	CASSQVQVSYEQYF
few	TRBV6-5	TRBJ2-7	NA	TGTGCCAGCAGTTACCCGGAGTCCTACGAGCAGTACTTC	CASSYPESYEQYF
NA	TRBV12-3/TRBV12-4	TRBJ2-1	TRBD1	TGTGCCAGCAGTTTTTTCCAAGGGGGCGGGAATGAGCAGTTCTTC	CASSFFQGGGNEQFF
few	TRBV12-3/TRBV12-4	TRBJ2-7	TRBD1	TGTGCCAGCAGTTCGCCGACAGGGGCGAACGAGCAGTACTTC	CASSSPTGANEQYF
once	TRBV7-3	TRBJ2-2	TRBD1	TGTGCCAGCAGCTGGACAGGGGTTGACACCGGGGAGCTGTTTTTT	CASSWTGVDTGELFF
NA	TRBV6-5	TRBJ1-6	NA	TGTGCCAGCAGTTACGGACCGGCCTATAATTCACCCCTCCACTTT	CASSYGPAYNSPLHF
NA	TRBV10-1	TRBJ2-1	NA	TGCGCCAGCAGCGCAGGAATTGGCGAGCAGTTCTTC	CASSAGIGEQFF
NA	TRBV28	TRBJ1-3	NA	TGTGCCAGCAGCCCACAGGTCTCTGGAAACACCATATATTTT	CASSPQVSGNTIYF
NA	TRBV7-6	TRBJ2-1	TRBD2	TGTGCCAGCAGCTTGGGCGGGGGGGCCGCTGAGCAGTTCTTC	CASSLGGGAAEQFF
NA	TRBV28	TRBJ2-3	TRBD2	TGTGCCAGCAGTTTGAGGCACGCGGGGGCAGATACGCAGTATTTT	CASSLRHAGADTQYF
NA	TRBV9	TRBJ2-1	TRBD1	TGTGCCAGCAGCGTAGTGGGACAGGGGGCGGGGAATGAGCAGTTCTTC	CASSVVGQGAGNEQFF